This TCR beta chain was identified in a study of T cells expressing NK-cell markers. Study-wide context: Sequenced donors, eight in total, included seven who were HCMV-seropositive and one who was seronegative.

TCRdb reanalyzed the 5' RACE reads and collapses them to one entry per CDR3 protein, without DNA. Its table records 250,000 to 300,000 distinct CDR3 sequences. The CDR3 runs 16 residues. Germline CDR1 reads SGHTA; CDR2 reads FQGNSA. Sequenced: blood T cells: a sorted CD56 or NKG2C T cell subset, CD4+ or CD8+ T cells, or bulk PBMC T cells (not recorded which). The receptor was derived from a woman aged 18 to 75 in good health. The V and J genes are TRBV7-2 and TRBJ2-7; TCRdb returns TRBD1, unconfirmable since there is no DNA. CDR3: CASSLDGGASGYEQYF.